The 6 T cell receptor beta chains below come from one sample, sequenced in a study of identical twins. TCRdb called the 5' RACE reads again in MiXCR, with one record for every CDR3 protein. The sample consists of some 630,000 distinct CDR3 sequences, just over 7% of them appearing once. This same sample was also taken into another study, of yellow fever vaccine responses in identical twins.

The sequencing input was PBMCs. Receptor source: a woman aged 18-29 years in good health.

The rearrangement links TRBV27 to TRBJ2-2; 10 nucleotides align to TRBD2. The CDR3 consists of 17 residues. The V gene end was trimmed by 5 bases and the J gene end by 6 bases; junction bases not matched to a gene: 12. Germline CDR1 is MNHEY and CDR2 is SMNVEV (reference sequence). CDR3 nucleotide sequence: TGTGCCAGCAGTCCAACCCCAAGCGGGGGGGCGTCCGGGGAGCTGTTTTTT. Protein sequence: CASSPTPSGGASGELFF.

The V call is TRBV28, the J call TRBJ2-1, with D maybe TRBD1 (6 bases). The CDR3 sequence is 15 residues long. The germline CDR1 and CDR2 sequences are MDHEN and SYDVKM. The V and J ends lost 5 bases and 0 bases respectively, with 11 bases between them. This chain's CDR3 is CASSLWDTSYNEQFF. CDR3 sequence (DNA): TGTGCCAGCAGTCTCTGGGACACCTCCTACAATGAGCAGTTCTTC. Combining the CDR3 with reference TRBV28 and TRBJ2-1 gives the whole variable domain DVKVTQSSRYLVKRTGEKVFLECVQDMDHENMFWYRQDPGLGLRLIYFSYDVKMKEKGDIPEGYSVSREKKERFSLILESASTNQTSMYLCASSLWDTSYNEQFFGPGTRLTVL.

This sequence joins TRBV7-2 and TRBJ1-4; possible D gene TRBD1, 6 bases. The length of the CDR3 is 15 residues. Germline lookup yields CDR1 SGHTA and CDR2 FQGNSA. Between the trimmed V and J ends, which lost 6 bases and 7 bases, there was a span of 18 bases. The CDR3 sequence: CASSVGGGLSEKLFF. CDR3 in DNA: TGTGCCAGCAGTGTAGGGGGGGGCCTCAGTGAAAAACTGTTTTTT.

The chain has TRBV9 and TRBJ2-5; 10 bases are shared with TRBD1. Trimming cost V 4 bases and J 5 bases; bases outside gene matches: 11. Germline CDR1 is SGDLS and CDR2 is YYNGEE. The CDR3 is made up of 16 amino acids. CDR3 nucleotide sequence: TGTGCCAGCAGCCTATTGCCGGGACAGGGGTTGGAGACCCAGTACTTC. Its protein is CASSLLPGQGLETQYF.

The rearrangement uses TRBV10-1 and TRBJ2-2; perhaps D is TRBD1 or TRBD2 (5 bases each). The V end lost 7 bases, the J end lost 6 bases, and 12 bases lay between the germline ends. CDR3 length: 13 residues. The germline V gene has CDR1 WNHNN and CDR2 SYGVQD (reference sequence). The CDR3 sequence: CASTEGKSGELFF. The CDR3 nucleotides are TGCGCCAGCACCGAGGGGAAATCCGGGGAGCTGTTTTTT.

The chain carries TRBV3-1 and TRBJ2-4, with D maybe TRBD1 (6 bases). Trimming cost V 1 base and J 4 bases, with 17 bases left between them. The CDR3 runs 17 residues. Germline V gene data show CDR1 as LGHDT and CDR2 as YNNKEL (reference sequence). CDR3 nucleotides: TGTGCCAGCAGCCAAGTCCCTCTGGGGGCGGCAAAAAACATTCAGTACTTC. Amino acid sequence: CASSQVPLGAAKNIQYF.